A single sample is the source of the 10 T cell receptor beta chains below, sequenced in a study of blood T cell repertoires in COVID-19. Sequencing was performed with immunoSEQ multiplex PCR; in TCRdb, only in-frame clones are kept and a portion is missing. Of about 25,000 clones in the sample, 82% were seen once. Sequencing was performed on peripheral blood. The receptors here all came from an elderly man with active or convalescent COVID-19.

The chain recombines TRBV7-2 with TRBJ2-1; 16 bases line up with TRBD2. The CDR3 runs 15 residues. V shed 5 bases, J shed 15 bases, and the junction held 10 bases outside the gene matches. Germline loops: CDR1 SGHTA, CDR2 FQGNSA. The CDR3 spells CASSPQGTSGRGGFF. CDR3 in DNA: TGTGCCAGCAGCCCCCAAGGGACTAGCGGGAGGGGCGGGTTCTTC.

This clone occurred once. CDR3 loop: CASSQGRYRENEQYF. CDR3 sequence (DNA): TGCGCCAGCAGCCAAGGGCGATACAGGGAGAATGAGCAGTACTTC. The gene calls are TRBV4-1 and TRBJ2-7; tentatively, D is TRBD1 (6 bases). CDR1 and CDR2 (germline): MGHRA, YSYEKL. The CDR3 runs 15 residues. Deletions cut 1 base from V and 7 bases from J, with 17 bases between.

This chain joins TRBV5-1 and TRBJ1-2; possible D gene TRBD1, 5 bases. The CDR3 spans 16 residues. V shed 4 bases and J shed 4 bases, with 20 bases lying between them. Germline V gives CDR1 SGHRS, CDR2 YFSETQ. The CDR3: CASSLGGPEGIYGYTF. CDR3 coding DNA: TGCGCCAGCAGCCTTGGGGGTCCGGAGGGGATCTATGGCTACACCTTC.

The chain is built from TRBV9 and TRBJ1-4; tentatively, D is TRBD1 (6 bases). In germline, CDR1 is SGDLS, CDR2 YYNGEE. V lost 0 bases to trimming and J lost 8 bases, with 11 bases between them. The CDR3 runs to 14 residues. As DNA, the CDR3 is TGTGCCAGCAGCGTAGGGGCAGGGGCAGAAAAACTGTTTTTT. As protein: CASSVGAGAEKLFF.

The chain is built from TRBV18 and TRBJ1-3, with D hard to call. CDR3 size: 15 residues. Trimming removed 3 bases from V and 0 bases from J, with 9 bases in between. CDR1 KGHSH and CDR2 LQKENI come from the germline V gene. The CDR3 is CASSPSAGSGNTIYF. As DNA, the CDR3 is TGTGCCAGCTCACCTTCCGCGGGCTCTGGAAACACCATATATTTT.

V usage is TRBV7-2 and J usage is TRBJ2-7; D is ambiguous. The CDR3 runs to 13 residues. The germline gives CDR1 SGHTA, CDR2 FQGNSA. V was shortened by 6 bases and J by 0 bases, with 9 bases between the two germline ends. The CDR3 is CASRHPPSYEQYF. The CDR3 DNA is TGTGCCAGCAGACACCCCCCCTCCTACGAGCAGTACTTC. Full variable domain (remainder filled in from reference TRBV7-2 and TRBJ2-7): GAGVSQSPSNKVTEKGKDVELRCDPISGHTALYWYRQSLGQGLEFLIYFQGNSAPDKSGLPSDRFSAERTGGSVSTLTIQRTQQEDSAVYLCASRHPPSYEQYFGPGTRLTVT.

The CDR3 region has the DNA TGTGCCAGCAGCCAACAGGGGGCAGGAGGGGAGCTGTTTTTT. Its translation is CASSQQGAGGELFF. The chain recombines TRBV3-1 (or the pseudogene TRBV3-2) with TRBJ2-2; the match to TRBD1 covers 8 bases. Unmatched junction bases numbered 4, after V lost 2 bases and J lost 8 bases. Germline V gives CDR1 LGHDT, CDR2 YNNKEL (reference sequence). The length of the CDR3 is 14 residues.

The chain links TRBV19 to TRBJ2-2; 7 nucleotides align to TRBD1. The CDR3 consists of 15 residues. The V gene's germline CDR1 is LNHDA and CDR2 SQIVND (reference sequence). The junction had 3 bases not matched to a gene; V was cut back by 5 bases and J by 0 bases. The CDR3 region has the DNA TGTGCCAGTAGTGTCGGGACAGCGAACACCGGGGAGCTGTTTTTT. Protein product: CASSVGTANTGELFF.

In nucleotides, the CDR3 is TGTGCCAGCAGTCCGCAAGGGGGGGGCCGGTCCTACGAGCAGTACTTC. This sequence encodes CASSPQGGGRSYEQYF. This rearrangement joins TRBV28 to TRBJ2-7; TRBD2 is a possible D gene (7 bases). There are 16 residues in the CDR3. The V and J ends lost 5 bases and 1 base respectively, with 18 bases between them. Per the germline V gene, CDR1 is MDHEN and CDR2 is SYDVKM.

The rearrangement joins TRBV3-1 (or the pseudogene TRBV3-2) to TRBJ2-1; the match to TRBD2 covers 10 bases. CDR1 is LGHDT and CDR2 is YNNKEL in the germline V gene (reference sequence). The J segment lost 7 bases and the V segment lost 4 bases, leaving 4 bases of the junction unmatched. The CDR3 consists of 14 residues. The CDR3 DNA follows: TGTGCCAGCAGCCCGAGCGGGAGGGCTAATGAGCAGTTCTTC. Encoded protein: CASSPSGRANEQFF.